This entry describes one T cell receptor (beta chain). Its antigen is undetermined. The data were taken from a study of T cell responses to AZD1222 COVID-19 vaccine. General observations from the study: Seropositive status at baseline applied to only six AZD1222 recipients. Breadth and depth of Spike-specific TCRs rose after two AZD1222 doses. Targeting of unmutated variant regions was reportedly seen in nearly half of spike-specific TCRs.

CDR3 size: 16 residues. Germline V gives CDR1 SGHDT, CDR2 YYEEEE. V gave up 4 bases and J gave up 6 bases; unmatched junction bases: 12. The data were produced by immunoSEQ multiplex PCR, yet TCRdb's version contains in-frame clones alone and is incomplete. The sample includes approximately 100,000 clones, 70% to 90% seen only once; the top ten take approximately 1.5%. The J gene is TRBJ2-1, the V gene TRBV5-6, with 8 bases lining up with TRBD2. The source was peripheral blood, collected on day 0 of AZD1222 vaccination. The sequence derives from an adult in good health. DNA for the CDR3: TGTGCCAGCAGCGGTCCAGCGGGAGTATTAGGCAATGAGCAGTTCTTC. Translating gives CASSGPAGVLGNEQFF.